The 32 T cell receptor beta chains below were found in one sample sequenced in a study of identical twins. TCRdb called the 5' RACE reads again in MiXCR, with one record for every CDR3 protein. The sample has roughly 720,000 distinct CDR3 sequences, 15% to 20% seen once. The same sample was also used in a study of T cells expressing NK-cell markers.

Material: PBMCs. These receptors were collected from a woman in her late teens or twenties in good health.

This sequence joins TRBV28 and TRBJ2-3; 7 nucleotides match TRBD2. Germline V gene lookup returns CDR1 MDHEN and CDR2 SYDVKM. This CDR3 spans 14 amino acids. Trimming took 6 bases from V and 5 from J; bases not matched to a gene: 8. The CDR3, as DNA: TGTGCCAGCAGATTCGGCAGGGAGGGAGATACGCAGTATTTT. Translating it yields CASRFGREGDTQYF. The full variable domain, completed using reference TRBV28 and TRBJ2-3, is DVKVTQSSRYLVKRTGEKVFLECVQDMDHENMFWYRQDPGLGLRLIYFSYDVKMKEKGDIPEGYSVSREKKERFSLILESASTNQTSMYLCASRFGREGDTQYFGPGTRLTVL.

This clonotype has just a few counts. The J gene is TRBJ2-7, the V gene TRBV12-3 or TRBV12-4, with D unresolved. This CDR3 region has 14 residues. V was clipped by 4 bases and J by 3 bases, with 13 bases between them. DNA of the CDR3: TGTGCCAGCAGTTCCCCCTCGGCCGGCTACGAGCAGTACTTC. Encoded protein: CASSSPSAGYEQYF.

CDR3 DNA sequence: TGCAGTGCAAGACTAGCGCTACAAGAGACCCAGTACTTC. Its translation is CSARLALQETQYF. This chain uses TRBV20-1 with TRBJ2-5; 8 bases map to TRBD2. The CDR3 totals 13 residues. The germline V gene has CDR1 DFQATT and CDR2 SNEGSKA (reference sequence). The ends lost 6 bases at V and 2 bases at J; junction bases unmatched: 5.

This clonotype was detected only a few times. The CDR3 bases are TGTGCCAGCAGTTCCATCGACAGGGGGCAAGGAAACACCATATATTTT. This translates into CASSSIDRGQGNTIYF. This chain links TRBV6-5 with TRBJ1-3, with 10 bases lining up with TRBD1. V trimming: 4 bases; J trimming: 4 bases; junction bases outside the gene matches: 7. CDR1 is MNHEY, CDR2 SVGAGI, per germline. The CDR3 extends over 16 amino acids.

The chain has TRBV6-1 and TRBJ2-3; 7 nucleotides match TRBD2. The ends lost 8 bases at V and 1 base at J; junction bases unmatched: 12. CDR3 length: 16 amino acids. Germline V CDR1 and CDR2: MNHNS, SASEGT. The CDR3 loop reads CASLASPGLGTDTQYF. CDR3 DNA sequence: TGTGCCAGCCTGGCCTCTCCTGGACTAGGCACAGATACGCAGTATTTT.

In this sample, this clonotype turned up a few times. The chain has TRBV25-1 and TRBJ2-1; D may correspond to TRBD1 or TRBD2 (5 bases each). The CDR3 is made up of 13 amino acids. Germline CDR1 is MGHDK and CDR2 is SYGVNS. Between the trimmed V and J ends, which lost 6 bases and 6 bases, there was a span of 12 bases. CDR3 DNA: TGTGCCAGCAGGGGCCTAGGGACCAATGAGCAGTTCTTC. This sequence encodes CASRGLGTNEQFF. Full variable domain (rest looked up from reference TRBV25-1 and TRBJ2-1): EADIYQTPRYLVIGTGKKITLECSQTMGHDKMYWYQQDPGMELHLIHYSYGVNSTEKGDLSSESTVSRIRTEHFPLTLESARPSHTSQYLCASRGLGTNEQFFGPGTRLTVL.

This clonotype has ten or more counts. This sequence joins TRBV5-1 and TRBJ2-7; 8 bases map to TRBD2. Trimming at V came to 5 bases and at J to 3 bases, leaving 13 bases not matched to a gene. Germline V gives CDR1 SGHRS, CDR2 YFSETQ. The CDR3 spans 16 residues. CDR3 sequence (DNA): TGCGCCAGCAGTCCCTCTCAACTAGCGGAAAACTACGAGCAGTACTTC. Translation: CASSPSQLAENYEQYF.

This clonotype was seen a handful of times. CDR3 region: CASSLGQTYYEQYF. The CDR3 coding sequence is TGCGCCAGCAGCTTGGGGCAGACTTACTACGAGCAGTACTTC. The chain has TRBV5-1 and TRBJ2-7; unclear D gene. The CDR3 runs to 14 residues. Germline V gene sequence: CDR1 SGHRS, CDR2 YFSETQ. The V gene lost 0 bases and the J gene lost 3 bases, with 10 bases spanning the gap.

V is TRBV20-1 and J is TRBJ2-2, with 10 positions matching TRBD2. Looked up from germline, CDR1 is DFQATT and CDR2 is SNEGSKA (reference sequence). The V and J ends lost 2 bases and 4 bases, in that order; junction bases with no gene match: 7. CDR3 length equals 16 residues. CDR3 region: CSARRAGGPGTGELFF. The DNA of the CDR3 is TGCAGTGCTAGACGAGCGGGAGGGCCGGGCACCGGGGAGCTGTTTTTT.

The chain has TRBV3-1 and TRBJ2-7; either TRBD1 or TRBD2 may supply D (5 bases each). The CDR3 has 14 amino acids. V was trimmed by 4 bases and J by 3 bases, leaving 13 bases between them. Germline V lookup: CDR1 LGHDT, CDR2 YNNKEL (reference sequence). The CDR3 DNA sequence: TGTGCCAGCAGCCTCCGGGACGGACACTACGAGCAGTACTTC. Translated, it gives CASSLRDGHYEQYF.

In this sample, this clonotype turned up a few times. The chain employs TRBV20-1 and TRBJ2-7; TRBD2 matches 8 bases. Germline CDR1 is DFQATT and CDR2 is SNEGSKA (reference sequence). V lost 3 bases and J lost 5; bases outside the gene matches: 9. CDR3 length equals 14 residues. CDR3 residues: CSARGLGLGNEQYF. The CDR3 DNA reads as TGCAGTGCTAGGGGTTTGGGACTAGGGAACGAGCAGTACTTC.

This clonotype was counted only a few times. The chain is built from TRBV11-3 and TRBJ2-2; no definite D call. Germline CDR1 SGHNT, CDR2 YENEEA. The CDR3 has 12 residues. The V end was cut by 4 bases, the J end by 6 bases, with 6 bases between. The CDR3 DNA is TGTGCCAGCAGCTCCTCGGCCGGGGAGCTGTTTTTT. Amino acids: CASSSSAGELFF.

This clonotype has only a few counts. The rearrangement links TRBV15 to TRBJ2-4; D ambiguous. V was cut by 6 bases and J by 0 bases, with 3 bases left in between. The CDR3 spans 12 residues. Germline CDR1 and CDR2: LNHNV and YYDKDF (reference sequence). The CDR3 nucleotides read TGTGCCACCAGTCTAGCCAAAAACATTCAGTACTTC. Translating gives CATSLAKNIQYF.

In this sample, this clonotype turned up a few times. The chain links TRBV7-2 to TRBJ1-5; 9 positions match TRBD1. The V gene end was trimmed by 5 bases and the J gene end by 5 bases; junction bases not matched to a gene: 4. The CDR3 has 14 residues. Germline V CDR1 and CDR2: SGHTA, FQGNSA. CDR3 nucleotides: TGTGCCAGCAGCGCCTGGACAGGGGATCAGCCCCAGCATTTT. Translation gives CASSAWTGDQPQHF.

The V call is TRBV5-1, the J call TRBJ2-3; 8 bases match TRBD2. Germline-derived CDR1 and CDR2 are SGHRS and YFSETQ. With 2 bases clipped from V and 5 bases from J, the junction kept 7 bases outside the gene matches. The CDR3 extends over 15 amino acids. CDR3 loop: CASSFRGGRGDTQYF. Written as DNA, the CDR3 is TGCGCCAGCAGCTTTCGGGGGGGCCGTGGAGATACGCAGTATTTT.

In this sample, this clonotype turned up a few times. The chain links TRBV12-3 or TRBV12-4 to TRBJ2-6, with TRBD2 identical over 9 bases. V shed 5 bases and J 1 base; nucleotides not matched to a gene: 15. This CDR3 is 20 amino acids long. The CDR3 protein is CASSGVGSGRPRSGANVLTF. The CDR3 DNA reads TGTGCCAGCAGTGGGGTGGGGAGCGGGAGGCCACGTTCTGGGGCCAACGTCCTGACTTTC.

This clonotype has just a few counts. This chain uses TRBV30 with TRBJ2-1, with a possible D match to TRBD2 (5 bases). The CDR3 extends over 12 amino acids. The germline CDR1 and CDR2 sequences are GTSNPN and SVGIG (reference sequence). V lost 0 bases, J lost 8 bases, and 8 bases lay in between. CDR3 coding DNA: TGTGCCTGGAGTGTAACTAGTTATGAGCAGTTCTTC. It codes for CAWSVTSYEQFF.

The sample holds a few counts of this clonotype. The chain uses TRBV20-1 and TRBJ2-7; tentatively, D is TRBD2 (6 bases). Germline CDR1 and CDR2: DFQATT and SNEGSKA (reference sequence). The germline V and J ends were trimmed by 6 bases and 1 base, with 13 bases remaining between them. The CDR3 loop spans 13 amino acids. DNA of the CDR3: TGCAGTGCCGGACCTAGCGCATCCTACGAGCAGTACTTC. Residues: CSAGPSASYEQYF.

The chain links TRBV12-3 or TRBV12-4 to TRBJ2-1; 13 bases map to TRBD2. After removal of 5 bases from V and 7 bases from J, the junction contained 8 bases not matched to a gene. The CDR3 contains 16 residues. CDR3 region: CASSLLAGGPENEQFF. In DNA, the CDR3 is TGTGCCAGCAGTCTACTAGCGGGAGGGCCGGAGAATGAGCAGTTCTTC.

Concerning this clonotype: At one of its ends the junction is not consistent with the germline gene, which may arise from a read error. The V call is TRBV12-5, the J call TRBJ2-1; D is ambiguous. The CDR3 spans 12 residues. Per germline, CDR1 LGHNT and CDR2 FRNRAP. In DNA form, the CDR3 reads TGTGCTAGTGGTTTGCCCCATGCCCGTACTGTCTTC. Translating it yields CASGLPHARTVF.

The rearrangement uses TRBV12-3 or TRBV12-4 and TRBJ2-3; 11 bases agree with TRBD2. This CDR3 region has 16 residues. The ends lost 8 bases at V and 4 bases at J; junction bases unmatched: 11. This chain's CDR3 is CASGRTLAGEADTQYF. CDR3 nucleotides: TGTGCCAGCGGCCGAACACTAGCGGGAGAAGCAGATACGCAGTATTTT.

CDR3 sequence (DNA): TGTGCCAGCAGCTGGGGGGACAGGGGAAGCACTGAAGCTTTCTTT. As protein: CASSWGDRGSTEAFF. The chain combines TRBV7-9 with TRBJ1-1, with 10 bases that match TRBD1. The germline CDR1 and CDR2 sequences are SEHNR and FQNEAQ (reference sequence). The CDR3 is 15 residues long. The V and J ends lost 4 bases and 4 bases, in that order; junction bases with no gene match: 6.

In the case of this clonotype: Sequence at one end of the junction differs from germline and may be a read error. The chain couples TRBV12-3 or TRBV12-4 to TRBJ2-1, with 8 bases aligning to TRBD2. The length of the CDR3 is 15 residues. In nucleotides, the CDR3 is TGTGCCAGCAGTGTCAGCGGGAGCTCCCACAATGAGCAGTTCTTC. Translation gives CASSVSGSSHNEQFF.

Worth noting for this clonotype: An end of the junction does not agree with germline; a read error may underlie this. The chain carries TRBV3-1 and TRBJ2-3; 14 positions match TRBD2. The germline gives CDR1 LGHDT, CDR2 YNNKEL (reference sequence). CDR3 length equals 15 residues. The CDR3, as DNA: TGTGCCACCAGCCCACGACTAGCGGGAGGGGATACGCAGTATTTT. The encoded protein is CATSPRLAGGDTQYF.

This chain connects TRBV27 to TRBJ1-5; D is unresolved. The assigned J gene may be wrong: the sequence end matches TRBJ2-3 better. This CDR3 is built from 15 residues. Germline V gene lookup returns CDR1 MNHEY and CDR2 SMNVEV (reference sequence). CDR3 DNA sequence: TGTGCCAGCAGTTTTTGGAAAGATAGCAATCAGCCCCAGTATTTT. Translated: CASSFWKDSNQPQYF.

V is TRBV12-3 or TRBV12-4 and J is TRBJ2-3; 8 nucleotides align to TRBD1. CDR3 length: 16 amino acids. The trim removed 6 bases at V and 0 bases at J, leaving 8 bases unmatched. CDR3 protein: CASRYSQGASTDTQYF. The CDR3 DNA follows: TGTGCCAGCAGATATTCCCAGGGGGCGAGCACAGATACGCAGTATTTT.

The chain carries TRBV5-1 and TRBJ2-2; D possibly uses TRBD1 or TRBD2 (6 bases each). The germline V and J ends were trimmed by 0 bases and 7 bases, with 13 bases remaining between them. This CDR3 spans 15 amino acids. Germline loops: CDR1 SGHRS, CDR2 YFSETQ. DNA for the CDR3: TGCGCCAGCAGCTTGGTTCCGGGGGCGGACGGGGAGCTGTTTTTT. Residues: CASSLVPGADGELFF.

The V call is TRBV27, the J call TRBJ2-1, with 8 bases lining up with TRBD2. Germline-derived CDR1 and CDR2 are MNHEY and SMNVEV (reference sequence). J gave up 6 bases and V 11 bases, and 9 bases lay outside the gene matches. The CDR3 sequence is 13 residues long. The CDR3 sequence is CACRGLGANEQFF. The CDR3 DNA reads TGTGCCTGCCGGGGACTAGGGGCCAATGAGCAGTTCTTC.

The V gene is TRBV6-5, the J gene TRBJ2-1, with 10 bases identical to TRBD2. V lost 2 bases, J lost 7 bases, and 11 bases stayed unmatched. The germline V gene has CDR1 MNHEY and CDR2 SVGAGI. The length of the CDR3 is 17 residues. The CDR3 reads CASSYPNVLAGENEQFF. The CDR3 nucleotides are TGTGCCAGCAGTTACCCCAACGTTCTAGCGGGAGAAAATGAGCAGTTCTTC.

This clonotype was detected only a few times. V usage is TRBV6-5 and J usage is TRBJ2-7, with 7 bases aligning to TRBD1. CDR3 length: 15 residues. V lost 0 bases and J lost 7; bases outside the gene matches: 9. The V gene's germline CDR1 is MNHEY and CDR2 SVGAGI. CDR3 nucleotide sequence: TGTGCCAGCAGTTACTCTATGACAGGGCCAGGTGAGCAGTACTTC. Translation gives CASSYSMTGPGEQYF.

This clonotype was observed a handful of times. This chain connects TRBV6-1 to TRBJ2-5; D gene unclear. V was shortened by 6 bases and J by 0 bases, with 11 bases between the two germline ends. The length of the CDR3 is 14 residues. Germline V gene sequence: CDR1 MNHNS, CDR2 SASEGT. The DNA for the CDR3 is TGTGCCAGCAGCAAAGCACCTAACCAAGAGACCCAGTACTTC. Its translation is CASSKAPNQETQYF.

The chain employs TRBV6-1 and TRBJ1-1; D may be TRBD1 (6 bases). V was shortened by 5 bases and J by 6 bases, with 16 bases between the two germline ends. The germline gives CDR1 MNHNS, CDR2 SASEGT. There are 14 residues in the CDR3. The CDR3 sequence is CASSRREGDAEAFF. Here the CDR3 DNA reads TGTGCCAGCAGTCGAAGGGAGGGGGACGCTGAAGCTTTCTTT.